A single TCR beta chain is shown here with its context. There is no known antigen for this receptor. Per-base qualities were not stored, and no clone one base away is much larger. The sample originates from a study of blood T cell repertoires in COVID-19 (dated by TCRdb to the early 2020s). General notes on the study: The collaborator samples originated in the United States, Italy and Spain and spanned the acute and convalescent phases of COVID-19. The material from the prospective study consisted of cDNA or gDNA derived from T cells, B-cell-depleted T cells, or PBMCs. Subjects who had been exposed to COVID-19, were actively infected with it, or had recovered from it provided the deeply sampled blood TCRbeta repertoires that made up the dataset. A freely available public database, intended as a resource for researchers studying the immune response to SARS-CoV-2, is where the repertoires were released. The samples were drawn from two sources: the first 160 participants of the ongoing ImmuneRACE study, and fewer than 1,500 subjects contributed by 6 global collaborators. A de-identified subject ID, COVID-19 status, age in years and sex were almost always included in the sample metadata. Where HLA class I and class II types were available, the types were taken from metadata supplied by the sample provider, not from assay-based typing. The paper as a whole reports these results and caveats: The amount of clinical and demographic metadata varied by source and participant and was provided uncurated.

V is pared back by 2 bases and J by 4 bases, with 9 bases lying between the germline termini. CDR1 SGHRS and CDR2 YFSETQ were looked up in the germline V gene. Including cysteine and phenylalanine, the CDR3 has 13 amino acids. Only the CDR3 DNA stays, 39 bases, in frame from base 1. Participants in the prospective study were aged roughly 18 to 100 years, lived in about two dozen United States geographic areas, and enrolled through a virtual design. In the prospective study, participants were assigned to cohorts based on the clinical history participants reported in a screening survey and a study questionnaire. ImmuneRACE Cohort 3 recovered participants were defined by two consecutive negative NP/OP PCR tests, healthcare professional clearance, or symptom resolution. In the prospective study, mobile phlebotomists collected whole blood, serum and a nasopharyngeal or oropharyngeal swab from each participant. Over an approximately 2-month period, participants in the prospective study had the option of providing additional blood draws and questionnaires. Before DNA extraction, prospective study blood samples were shipped either frozen or at room temperature.

TCRbeta CDR3 regions were amplified from genomic DNA by means of the immunoSEQ Assay, a bias-controlled multiplex PCR. The original pipeline was this. The number of nucleated cells in each sample was estimated by amplification of reference gene primers within the assay. Sequence reads were collapsed and filtered to measure the absolute abundance of every unique TCRbeta CDR3 rearrangement. For each sample, productive Simpson clonality was calculated as the square root of Simpson's diversity index across productive rearrangements. The source is immuneACCESS, and TCRdb retained only in-frame sequences with V and J called. Part of the clones is not carried over; for the studies checked, unresolved V genes explain less than half of this, and the remainder is unexplained. That table is the source of V, J and clone size, and D and trimming were worked out from the DNA. A total of roughly 500,000 clones appear in this sample, 85% to 90% of them only once. Over 1.5% of the sample rests with the top ten.

Input material: PBMCs or T cells enriched from blood (not recorded which). This TCR was sampled from a woman in her thirties or forties who had recovered from COVID-19. The sequence links TRBV5-1 to TRBJ1-1, with a weak D call of TRBD1 (6 bases match). The DNA sequence is given as TGCGCCAGCAGCTTCGCAGGGGTCACTGAAGCTTTCTTT. It encodes CASSFAGVTEAFF. With the rest looked up from the reference TRBV5-1 and TRBJ1-1 genes rather than sequenced, the full variable domain is KAGVTQTPRYLIKTRGQQVTLSCSPISGHRSVSWYQQTPGQGLQFLFEYFSETQRNKGNFPGRFSGRQFSNSRSEMNVSTLELGDSALYLCASSFAGVTEAFFGQGTRLTVV.